This T cell receptor (beta chain) comes out of a study of shared clonotypes between healthy human individuals. Study results and limitations: Exclusively blood specimens were collected; tissue repertoires likely differ. Large sequencing depth failed to make sorted-subset sequencing complete, rarefaction showed.

All donors qualified as healthy HIV-negative adults and had experienced no recent acute infections or vaccinations. This CDR3 is built from 12 residues. Germline CDR1 MNHNY, CDR2 SVGAGI (reference sequence). Trimming took 6 bases from V and 8 from J, leaving 13 bases between them. Libraries were prepared by immunoSEQ multiplex PCR; TCRdb keeps only in-frame clonotypes and omits some of them. The repertoire has around 980,000 clones, more than 75% of them found once; the top ten carry 0.55% to 0.7%. This clone was seen many times. Its specificity is not known. The V call is TRBV6-6, the J call TRBJ1-2, with no clear D. The sample consisted of memory CD4+ T cells from PBMCs. As for subset: CD45RA-negative fraction. The TCR originated in a man between 18 and 29 years old in good health. Some clones in this sample may be carry-over from other donors' samples. CDR3 protein: CASRVRNDGYTF. The CDR3 bases are TGTGCCAGCAGGGTGAGGAATGACGGCTACACCTTC.